Below, 11 T cell receptor beta chains from the same sample are listed, as sequenced in a study of CD8+CD57+ T cells in acquired aplastic anemia. All sequencing subjects had displayed CD8+CD57+ cell expansion on flow cytometry. Investigators profiled TCR beta VDJ and CDR3 from genomic DNA template. TCRdb reanalysed the reads using MiXCR and keeps one entry per CDR3 protein. The table includes 200,000 to 300,000 distinct CDR3 sequences, about 80% detected once. Material: sorted CD4+, CD8+, or CD8+CD57+ T cells (not recorded which) from PBMCs. All receptors come from a human donor with aplastic anemia.

With respect to this clonotype: No conserved phenylalanine or tryptophan is present at the end of the CDR3, so a read error is the likely explanation. It is unclear where the CDR3 begins or ends on the DNA, so no DNA is shown, and the CDR3 is as TCRdb lists it. The chain combines TRBV7-2 with TRBJ1-2; the DNA was not compared with TRBD1, the D call given in the table. Germline V gives CDR1 SGHTA, CDR2 FQGNSA. Termini included, the CDR3 measures 15 amino acids. The CDR3 loop is CASSLTGGADYGYSV.

V is TRBV5-4 and J is TRBJ2-7; 7 bases match TRBD2. The CDR3 spans 13 residues. V lost 2 bases, J lost 5 bases, and 4 bases stayed unmatched. CDR1 is SGHNT and CDR2 is YYREEE in the germline V gene (reference sequence). Here the CDR3 DNA reads TGTGCCAGCAGCTTTACTAGCGCACACGAGCAGTACTTC. This gives the protein CASSFTSAHEQYF.

The rearrangement joins TRBV15 to TRBJ2-7; TRBD2 agrees at 7 bases. Germline loops: CDR1 LNHNV, CDR2 YYDKDF (reference sequence). Unmatched junction bases numbered 15, after V lost 6 bases and J lost 10 bases. This CDR3 has 14 residues. CDR3 nucleotide sequence: TGTGCCACCAGTTACGGGCGGGAGAACTACAACCAGTACTTC. This sequence encodes CATSYGRENYNQYF. The complete variable domain, with remaining parts taken from reference TRBV15 and TRBJ2-7, reads DAMVIQNPRYQVTQFGKPVTLSCSQTLNHNVMYWYQQKSSQAPKLLFHYYDKDFNNEADTPDNFQSRRPNTSFCFLDIRSPGLGDTAMYLCATSYGRENYNQYFGPGTRLTVT.

This chain connects TRBV15 to TRBJ1-4, with D maybe TRBD1 (5 bases). Germline V lookup: CDR1 LNHNV, CDR2 YYDKDF (reference sequence). This CDR3 has 17 residues. Trimming removed 1 base at V and 4 bases at J, with 16 bases between. Here the CDR3 DNA reads TGTGCCACCAGCAGAGCCCTTAGAACAGGCGATAATGAAAAACTGTTTTTT. It encodes CATSRALRTGDNEKLFF. The whole variable domain, filled in from reference TRBV15 and TRBJ1-4, reads DAMVIQNPRYQVTQFGKPVTLSCSQTLNHNVMYWYQQKSSQAPKLLFHYYDKDFNNEADTPDNFQSRRPNTSFCFLDIRSPGLGDTAMYLCATSRALRTGDNEKLFFGSGTQLSVL.

On this clonotype itself: The junction departs from the called germline gene at one end, perhaps through a read error. This chain joins TRBV11-2 and TRBJ2-5; perhaps TRBD2 as D (5 bases). Germline V gives CDR1 SGHAT, CDR2 FQNNGV. The CDR3 covers 14 residues. DNA for the CDR3: TGTGCCAACAGCTCAGCGGCAGGCCAAGACACCCAGTACTTC. Protein sequence: CANSSAAGQDTQYF.

With respect to this clonotype: Lacking the conserved final phenylalanine or tryptophan, this CDR3 likely reflects a read error. The DNA is omitted, as the CDR3 cannot be located on it reliably, and the CDR3 follows TCRdb's listing. J is TRBJ2-3 and V is TRBV9; the table calls TRBD2, which could not be checked here. The CDR3 length equals 12 residues, ends included. From germline, CDR1 is SGDLS and CDR2 YYNGEE. The CDR3 protein is CASSVETSGNSS.

For this clonotype: This is likely a read error, given that the CDR3 carries no conserved phenylalanine or tryptophan at its end. The DNA is omitted, as the CDR3 cannot be located on it reliably, and the CDR3 follows TCRdb's listing. V and J are TRBV7-9 and TRBJ2-1; the table gives TRBD1 as D, unverified against the DNA. 13 amino acids form the CDR3, both terminal residues included. CDR1 is SEHNR and CDR2 is FQNEAQ in the germline V gene (reference sequence). This CDR3 is CASSVGGGGENEQ.

With respect to this clonotype: A read error may produce the germline difference seen at one junction end. The CDR3 nucleotides read TGTGCCAGCAGCTTAGCGGGAGGTCACTATACGCAGACTTTT. Translating gives CASSLAGGHYTQTF. The V and J genes are TRBV7-9 and TRBJ2-3, with a possible D match to TRBD2 (6 bases). This CDR3 spans 14 amino acids. In germline, CDR1 is SEHNR, CDR2 FQNEAQ (reference sequence).

Comments on this clonotype: Sequence at one end of the junction differs from germline and may be a read error. J is TRBJ1-5 and V is TRBV7-6; D uncertain. The CDR3 is made up of 14 amino acids. The V gene's germline CDR1 is SGHVS and CDR2 FNYEAQ. Here the CDR3 DNA reads TGTGCCAGCAGCTTGAGGTATTATAATTCACCCCTGCATTTT. Protein product: CASSLRYYNSPLHF.

This clonotype was seen at least ten times. V and J are TRBV9 and TRBJ2-7; D gene unclear. This CDR3 region has 12 residues. V gave up 4 bases and J gave up 0 bases, with 5 bases separating them. The V gene's germline CDR1 is SGDLS and CDR2 YYNGEE. CDR3 protein: CASSSRSYEQYF. The CDR3, as DNA: TGTGCCAGCAGCTCGCGCTCCTACGAGCAGTACTTC.

The rearrangement uses TRBV11-3 and TRBJ2-5, with D tentatively TRBD1 (6 bases). The CDR3 is 16 amino acids. Germline CDR1 is SGHNT and CDR2 is YENEEA. V lost 7 bases to trimming and J lost 5 bases, with 23 bases between them. The CDR3 spells CASTRQANRGQETQYF. The CDR3 coding sequence is TGTGCCAGCACAAGACAGGCCAACCGGGGTCAGGAGACCCAGTACTTC.